This TCR beta chain emerged from a study of a mutant IDH1 vaccine in newly diagnosed glioma. As for the study in general: The treated population exhibited a male proportion of roughly 62%, a female proportion of about 38%, and a mean age of about 40 years. Every participant had undergone radiotherapy, temozolomide, or both before, and most underwent both.

Time point noted: baseline, week 1 (first vaccination visit). Treatment indicated: pre-vaccination baseline after standard-of-care therapy. The donors had new WHO grade 3 or 4 astrocytomas; these were IDH1-mutant and ATRX-lost. Germline V gene lookup returns CDR1 WSHSY and CDR2 SAAADI. The V end was cut by 7 bases, the J end by 2 bases, with 12 bases between. This CDR3 comprises 14 residues. The table came from immunoSEQ multiplex PCR; TCRdb's copy has only in-frame clones and leaves some out. The sample contains tens of thousands of clones, about three quarters of which appear only once. Specimen: PBMCs, collected from a glioma patient treated with radiotherapy, temozolomide or both. This receptor was obtained from a woman between 40 and 55 years old with glioma. The rearrangement joins TRBV10-2 to TRBJ1-3, with D possibly being TRBD1 (6 bases). The CDR3 loop reads CASNLDSTGNTIYF. In DNA form, the CDR3 reads TGCGCCAGCAATCTGGACAGCACTGGAAACACCATATATTTT.